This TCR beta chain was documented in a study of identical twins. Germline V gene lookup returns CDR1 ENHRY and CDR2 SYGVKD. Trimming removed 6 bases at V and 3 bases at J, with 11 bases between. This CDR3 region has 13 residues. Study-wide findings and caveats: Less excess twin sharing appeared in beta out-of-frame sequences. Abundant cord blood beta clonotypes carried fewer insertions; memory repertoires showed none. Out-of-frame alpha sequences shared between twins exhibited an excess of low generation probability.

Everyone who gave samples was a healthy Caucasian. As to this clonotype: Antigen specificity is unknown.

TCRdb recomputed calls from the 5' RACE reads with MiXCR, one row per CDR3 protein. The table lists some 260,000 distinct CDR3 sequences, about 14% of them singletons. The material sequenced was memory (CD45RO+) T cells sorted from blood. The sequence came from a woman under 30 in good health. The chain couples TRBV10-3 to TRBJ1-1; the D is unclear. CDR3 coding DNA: TGTGCCATCAGGCCTATTAGCGACACTGAAGCTTTCTTT. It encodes CAIRPISDTEAFF.